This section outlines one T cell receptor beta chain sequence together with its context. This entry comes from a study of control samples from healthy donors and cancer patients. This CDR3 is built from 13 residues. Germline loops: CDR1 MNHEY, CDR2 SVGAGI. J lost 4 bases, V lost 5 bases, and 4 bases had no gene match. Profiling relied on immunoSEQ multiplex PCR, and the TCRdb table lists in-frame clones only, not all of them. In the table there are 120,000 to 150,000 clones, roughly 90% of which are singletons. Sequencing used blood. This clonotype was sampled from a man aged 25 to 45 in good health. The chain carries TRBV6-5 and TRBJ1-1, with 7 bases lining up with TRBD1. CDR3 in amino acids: CASSHRGVTEAFF. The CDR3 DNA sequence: TGTGCCAGCAGTCACAGGGGCGTCACTGAAGCTTTCTTT.